A single sample is the source of the 16 T cell receptor beta chains below, sequenced in a study of sequential checkpoint blockade in melanoma. As to treatment: randomized to nivolumab then ipilimumab (arm A) or the reverse (arm B). The protocol was immunoSEQ multiplex PCR, while the TCRdb copy is restricted to in-frame clones and leaves out a portion. Among about 900 clones listed, around 20% were seen once. The sequences come from tumor tissue (inferred from file names), collected from a patient given nivolumab and ipilimumab in sequence. The origin of the receptors is a human donor with melanoma.

This clone has only a few counts. This rearrangement joins TRBV28 to TRBJ2-3, with 9 bases lining up with TRBD2. CDR3 length: 16 amino acids. Germline CDR1 is MDHEN and CDR2 is SYDVKM. The J segment lost 0 bases and the V segment lost 6 bases, leaving 7 bases of the junction unmatched. The CDR3 reads CASRPASGVSTDTQYF. The CDR3 DNA reads as TGTGCCAGCAGACCTGCTAGCGGGGTGAGCACAGATACGCAGTATTTT.

V usage is TRBV19 and J usage is TRBJ2-3; tentatively, D is TRBD2 (6 bases). CDR3 size: 14 residues. Between the trimmed V and J ends, which lost 1 base and 1 base, there was a span of 6 bases. Germline-derived CDR1 and CDR2 are LNHDA and SQIVND (reference sequence). DNA of the CDR3: TGTGCCAGTAGTATAGCGGGAGGCACAGATACGCAGTATTTT. It translates to CASSIAGGTDTQYF.

In its sample, this clone ranks as medium-sized (0.01 to 0.1%). The chain employs TRBV11-3 and TRBJ1-4, with a possible D match to TRBD1 (6 bases). CDR1 is SGHNT and CDR2 is YENEEA in the germline V gene. This CDR3 is built from 16 residues. V was pared by 5 bases and J by 3 bases, with 16 bases between. CDR3 in DNA: TGTGCCAGCAGCCTCGAAAGCCGGACAGCTAATGAAAAACTGTTTTTT. It yields the protein CASSLESRTANEKLFF.

The chain carries TRBV28 and TRBJ2-7, with 7 bases that match TRBD2. The CDR3 sequence is 14 residues long. The ends lost 5 bases at V and 3 bases at J; junction bases unmatched: 7. CDR1 and CDR2 from the germline V gene are MDHEN and SYDVKM. In DNA form, the CDR3 reads TGTGCCAGCAGTCCCATAGCGGGTTACTACGAGCAGTACTTC. It translates to CASSPIAGYYEQYF.

A few counts support this clone. The chain links TRBV6-8 to TRBJ1-5; 8 bases are shared with TRBD1. CDR3 size: 14 residues. V lost 6 bases and J lost 4; bases outside the gene matches: 5. Germline-derived CDR1 and CDR2 are MNHGY and SAAAGT. CDR3 residues: CASRTGEPNQPQHF. As DNA, the CDR3 is TGTGCCAGCAGGACAGGGGAGCCTAATCAGCCCCAGCATTTT.

The V and J genes are TRBV19 and TRBJ1-2; 7 nucleotides agree with TRBD1. The CDR3 covers 16 residues. V lost 5 bases and J lost 4; bases outside the gene matches: 13. The germline V gene encodes CDR1 LNHDA and CDR2 SQIVND (reference sequence). In DNA, the CDR3 is TGTGCCAGTAGTCCGAGCCCAGGGGGTTATTTCTATGGCTACACCTTC. It translates to CASSPSPGGYFYGYTF.

This clone qualifies as medium-sized. Germline and junction disagree at one end, which may indicate a read error. This chain connects TRBV6-8 to TRBJ2-3, with TRBD2 identical over 9 bases. Looked up from germline, CDR1 is MNHGY and CDR2 is SAAAGT. The CDR3 is 15 residues long. The CDR3 loop reads CASSDSSGGTDTQYF. CDR3 nucleotides: TGTGCCAGCAGTGACTCTAGCGGGGGCACAGATACGCAGTATTTT.

The CDR3 reads CASSTRDRLNTEAFF. In DNA form, the CDR3 reads TGTGCCAGTAGTACCCGGGACAGACTGAACACTGAAGCTTTCTTT. The rearrangement joins TRBV19 to TRBJ1-1; 7 positions match TRBD1. This CDR3 contains 15 residues. V lost 4 bases, J lost 0 bases, and 5 bases stayed unmatched. Germline V gene data show CDR1 as LNHDA and CDR2 as SQIVND (reference sequence).

This clone was counted a few times. V gene TRBV6-8 combines with J gene TRBJ2-1; a possible D gene is TRBD2 (6 bases). V lost 0 bases and J lost 9, with 12 bases in between. The CDR3 loop spans 14 amino acids. Germline CDR1 MNHGY, CDR2 SAAAGT. The CDR3 protein is CASSYSVPGVEQFF. As DNA, the CDR3 is TGTGCCAGCAGTTACTCGGTCCCGGGGGTTGAGCAGTTCTTC.

V and J are TRBV9 and TRBJ2-2; a weak D match, TRBD2 (6 bases). Trimming pared 0 bases from V and 4 bases from J, leaving 7 bases between. Per the germline V gene, CDR1 is SGDLS and CDR2 is YYNGEE. There are 14 residues in the CDR3. The DNA of the CDR3 is TGTGCCAGCAGCGTAGCCGGGGGCACCGGGGAGCTGTTTTTT. Translation: CASSVAGGTGELFF.

The chain couples TRBV15 to TRBJ2-5, with 8 positions matching TRBD2. Germline V gives CDR1 LNHNV, CDR2 YYDKDF (reference sequence). With V trimmed by 1 base and J by 2 bases, 3 bases remained unmatched. The CDR3 loop spans 15 amino acids. The CDR3, as DNA: TGTGCCACCAGCAGAGGGCCGGGAGGGCAAGAGACCCAGTACTTC. It is translated as CATSRGPGGQETQYF.

This clone has only a few counts. The DNA for the CDR3 is TGCGCCAGCAGCGCACAGGGGGCGGGAGATACGCAGTATTTT. Amino acids: CASSAQGAGDTQYF. The J gene is TRBJ2-3, the V gene TRBV5-1; 9 nucleotides align to TRBD1. Per the germline V gene, CDR1 is SGHRS and CDR2 is YFSETQ. Losses at the gene ends were 4 bases for V and 5 bases for J; bases not matched to a gene: 5. This CDR3 is 14 amino acids long.

This clone was counted only a few times. The chain is built from TRBV6-8 and TRBJ1-1; 8 bases match TRBD1. In germline, CDR1 is MNHGY, CDR2 SAAAGT. This CDR3 is 17 amino acids long. V lost 2 bases, J lost 0 bases, and 8 bases stayed unmatched. The CDR3: CASSYQTGGGVNTEAFF. The CDR3 DNA is TGTGCCAGCAGTTACCAAACAGGGGGGGGAGTGAACACTGAAGCTTTCTTT.

This clone is labeled as medium-sized. The chain recombines TRBV11-3 with TRBJ2-5; the D gene is possibly TRBD1 (6 bases). This CDR3 has 16 residues. Trimming cost V 5 bases and J 5 bases, with 21 bases left between them. In germline, CDR1 is SGHNT, CDR2 YENEEA. CDR3 in amino acids: CASSTKDSSLRETQYF. The CDR3 bases are TGTGCCAGCAGCACGAAGGACAGCAGTCTCAGGGAGACCCAGTACTTC.

Within the sample, this clone is medium-sized. The gene calls are TRBV11-3 and TRBJ2-7, with 7 bases aligning to TRBD1. The length of the CDR3 is 16 residues. CDR1 is SGHNT, CDR2 YENEEA, per germline. The ends lost 5 bases at V and 1 base at J; junction bases unmatched: 11. Here the CDR3 reads CASSQPDRASSYEQYF. CDR3 nucleotide sequence: TGTGCCAGCAGCCAGCCCGACAGGGCCTCATCCTACGAGCAGTACTTC.

This clone occurred a few times. The gene calls are TRBV6-8 and TRBJ1-1; D may be TRBD1 (6 bases). The CDR3 runs 13 residues. Trimming cost V 7 bases and J 5 bases, with 14 bases left between them. CDR1 is MNHGY and CDR2 is SAAAGT in the germline V gene. In DNA form, the CDR3 reads TGTGCCAGCAACCCAAACAGGGATACTGAAGCTTTCTTT. Translating it yields CASNPNRDTEAFF.